This is a list of T cell receptor beta chains from one sample in a study of shared clonotypes between healthy human individuals. TCRdb's copy holds only in-frame clones and misses some; the assay was immunoSEQ multiplex PCR. The data contain over a million clones, around 98% of them singletons. The sequencing sample was made of naive CD4+ T cells sorted from blood. The receptors stem from a man aged 30 to 39 in good health. Both conserved end residues are part of each CDR3. Size is stated for part of the rows, as once, few or many counts, or as a class when the clone is expanded.

NA TRBV6-1 CASSEGPGGVGGNQPQHF
NA TRBV28 CASSPAPGQGYNEQFF
NA TRBV13 CASSPRVPGLAGGYEQYF
NA TRBV29-1 CSVEAGTAFLNTEAFF
NA TRBV7-9 CASSLGQLMNTEAFF
NA TRBV5-1 CASSIRDSVGEQYF
NA TRBV7-2 CASSLVRQGRSSYEQYF
NA TRBV6-1 CASRAGTDSRGYTF
NA TRBV28 CASSLLRVDSTDTQYF
NA TRBV5-6 CASNLVGGPGELFF
NA TRBV28 CASSLGSVNTEAFF
NA TRBV28 CASRPSSLPTDRVNTEAFF
once TRBV10-3 CAITRTGTSYEQYF
NA TRBV28 CASSLSGGGSLYEQYF
NA TRBV18 CASSPAGEAADTQYF
NA TRBV6-1 CASSGGTGWHEQYF
NA TRBV15 CATSRFKQGGLAKNIQYF
NA TRBV19 CASSGRDRPTSGYTF
NA TRBV27 CASSFSGVNQPQHF
NA TRBV5-1 CASSFDDRGSIYEQYF
NA TRBV6-1 CASIGSKPSTDTQYF
NA TRBV9 CASSVADYYEQYF
NA TRBV28 CASTHRREVNTGELFF
NA TRBV11-2 CASSLGVRAGANVLTF
NA TRBV29-1 CSVMGQFYNEQFF
NA TRBV7-2 CAKRPVQKNTGELFF
NA TRBV18 CASSPPNLRADTQYF
NA TRBV9 CASSVGVSGTPQYF
NA TRBV10-1 CASSSSGRGQTQYF
NA TRBV18 CASSQNLATNTGELFF
once TRBV11-2 CASSLTAIGEGTQYF
once TRBV18 CASSPWRPPYNEQFF
NA TRBV7-9 CASSPGTSGGDTGELFF
NA TRBV18 CASSPAGGLGNQPQHF
NA TRBV5-1 CASSPTSRGEQFF
NA TRBV7-8 CASSVGGTGELFF
NA TRBV19 CASSAQGKQFF
NA TRBV19 CASTGTGTDTQYF
NA TRBV9 CASSVELHYTYNEQFF
NA TRBV6-5 CASQGDGELFF
NA TRBV6-5 CASRTTANTEAFF
NA TRBV10-2 CASSESLGRQDF
NA TRBV5-1 CASSQTGVLETQYF
NA TRBV18 CASSPLSGTGNEKLFF
once TRBV2 CASSEPTGLGYEQYF
NA TRBV19 CASKDTASYEQYF
NA TRBV5-1 CASSGGQGPNTQYF
NA TRBV7-2 CASSEDRDTLYEQYF
NA TRBV6-5 CASSYSQATNEKLFF
NA TRBV30 CAWSVQLKEQYF
NA TRBV6-5 CASTTGSVGELFF
NA TRBV5-1 CASSFSASYEQYF
NA TRBV5-1 CASSLLSGQDNEQFF
NA TRBV7-2 CASSSLNYQETQYF